Listed below are T cell receptor beta chains from one sample, sequenced in a study of blood T cell repertoires in COVID-19. The protocol was immunoSEQ multiplex PCR, while the TCRdb copy is restricted to in-frame clones and leaves out a portion. The profile shows 240,000 or so clones, 80% to 90% of them singletons. Material for sequencing was peripheral blood. Receptor source: a man aged 60 to 75 with acute or convalescent COVID-19. The CDR3 runs from the conserved cysteine through the conserved F or W. A D gene is named only where the DNA matches it firmly. The listing skips clone size in some rows; elsewhere it reads once, few, many or a size class.

d_gene: TRBD2; v_gene: TRBV4-3; j_gene: TRBJ2-3; abundance: NA; CDR3aa: CASSQKATSGRARDTQYF; CDR3nt: TGCGCCAGCAGCCAAAAGGCCACTAGCGGGAGGGCCCGAGATACGCAGTATTTT
d_gene: TRBD1; v_gene: TRBV5-1; j_gene: TRBJ1-1; abundance: NA; CDR3aa: CASRWGQGMNTEAFF; CDR3nt: TGCGCCAGCCGGTGGGGACAGGGCATGAACACTGAAGCTTTCTTT
d_gene: NA; v_gene: TRBV5-1; j_gene: TRBJ1-3; abundance: NA; CDR3aa: CASSFARASGNTIYF; CDR3nt: TGCGCCAGCAGCTTCGCCAGGGCATCGGGAAACACCATATATTTT
d_gene: NA; v_gene: TRBV5-1; j_gene: TRBJ1-3; abundance: NA; CDR3aa: CASSLGRASGNTIYF; CDR3nt: TGCGCCAGCAGCTTGGGCAGGGCGTCCGGAAACACCATATATTTT
d_gene: TRBD2; v_gene: TRBV7-3; j_gene: TRBJ2-1; abundance: NA; CDR3aa: CASSLRGLAGEDEQFF; CDR3nt: TGTGCCAGCAGCTTAAGAGGACTAGCGGGTGAGGATGAGCAGTTCTTC
d_gene: NA; v_gene: TRBV29-1; j_gene: TRBJ2-1; abundance: few; CDR3aa: CSVIGQGSNNEQFF; CDR3nt: TGCAGCGTAATCGGGCAGGGGTCCAACAATGAGCAGTTCTTC
d_gene: TRBD2; v_gene: TRBV7-2; j_gene: TRBJ2-1; abundance: NA; CDR3aa: CASSLGLAGGPSQFF; CDR3nt: TGTGCCAGCAGCTTAGGGTTAGCGGGAGGGCCCTCCCAGTTCTTC
d_gene: NA; v_gene: TRBV15; j_gene: TRBJ1-3; abundance: NA; CDR3aa: CATSREIRRNTIYF; CDR3nt: TGTGCCACCAGCAGAGAGATCCGTCGGAACACCATATATTTT
d_gene: NA; v_gene: TRBV25-1; j_gene: TRBJ1-6; abundance: NA; CDR3aa: CASATTGRGSPLHF; CDR3nt: TGTGCCAGCGCAACTACAGGGAGAGGGTCACCCCTCCACTTT
d_gene: NA; v_gene: TRBV12-3/TRBV12-4; j_gene: TRBJ2-5; abundance: NA; CDR3aa: CASSFEVRETQYF; CDR3nt: TGTGCCAGCAGTTTTGAGGTCCGCGAGACCCAGTACTTC
d_gene: TRBD2; v_gene: TRBV7-3; j_gene: TRBJ2-1; abundance: NA; CDR3aa: CASSSGTSGRTRDEQFF; CDR3nt: TGTGCCAGCAGCTCCGGGACTAGCGGGAGGACGAGGGATGAGCAGTTCTTC
d_gene: TRBD2; v_gene: TRBV27; j_gene: TRBJ2-1; abundance: NA; CDR3aa: CASTKRTSGFNEQFF; CDR3nt: TGTGCCAGCACCAAGAGGACTAGCGGGTTTAATGAGCAGTTCTTC
d_gene: NA; v_gene: TRBV28; j_gene: TRBJ2-2; abundance: NA; CDR3aa: CASRKSFANTGELFF; CDR3nt: TGTGCCAGCAGGAAGAGCTTCGCGAACACCGGGGAGCTGTTTTTT
d_gene: NA; v_gene: TRBV27; j_gene: TRBJ2-5; abundance: NA; CDR3aa: CASSVPRGQETQYF; CDR3nt: TGTGCCAGCAGTGTGCCTAGGGGCCAAGAGACCCAGTACTTC
d_gene: NA; v_gene: TRBV12-3/TRBV12-4; j_gene: TRBJ2-2; abundance: NA; CDR3aa: CASTQNTGELFF; CDR3nt: TGTGCCAGCACCCAGAACACCGGGGAGCTGTTTTTT
d_gene: NA; v_gene: TRBV6-5; j_gene: TRBJ1-5; abundance: NA; CDR3aa: CASSPQGNSNQPQHF; CDR3nt: TGTGCCAGCAGTCCCCAGGGAAATAGCAATCAGCCCCAGCATTTT
d_gene: NA; v_gene: TRBV11-2; j_gene: TRBJ2-1; abundance: few; CDR3aa: CASSDSIRGRRNEQFF; CDR3nt: TGTGCCAGCAGCGACTCAATCCGGGGGAGGCGCAATGAGCAGTTCTTC
d_gene: NA; v_gene: TRBV4-3; j_gene: TRBJ2-2; abundance: NA; CDR3aa: CASSQLRGTGELFF; CDR3nt: TGCGCCAGCAGCCAGTTAAGGGGTACCGGGGAGCTGTTTTTT